This is a list of T cell receptor beta chains from one sample in a study of blood T cell repertoires in COVID-19. Libraries were prepared by immunoSEQ multiplex PCR; TCRdb keeps only in-frame clonotypes and omits some of them. Of approximately 77,000 clones listed, less than 85% are singletons. The specimen sequenced was peripheral blood. These TCRs come from a man in his 70s with active or convalescent COVID-19. CDR3s include the opening cysteine and the closing phenylalanine or tryptophan. The order of the fields is CDR3 DNA, CDR3 protein, D gene, V gene, clone size, J gene. A D gene is named only where the DNA matches it firmly. The listing skips clone size in some rows; elsewhere it reads once, few, many or a size class.

cdr3_nt: TGCAGCGTTGAATTCCGGACAGGCTCCAATGAGCAGTTCTTC
cdr3_aa: CSVEFRTGSNEQFF
d_call: TRBD1
v_call: TRBV29-1
clone_size: -
j_call: TRBJ2-1

cdr3_nt: TGTGCCACCAGCAATCGGCAGGATTACGGGGAGCTGTTTTTT
cdr3_aa: CATSNRQDYGELFF
d_call: -
v_call: TRBV15
clone_size: few
j_call: TRBJ2-2

cdr3_nt: TGCGCCAGCAGCCCCTCAGACAGGGAAGATACGCAGTATTTT
cdr3_aa: CASSPSDREDTQYF
d_call: TRBD1
v_call: TRBV5-1
clone_size: -
j_call: TRBJ2-3

cdr3_nt: TGTGCCAGCAGACTAACACAGGGGACCACTGAAGCTTTCTTT
cdr3_aa: CASRLTQGTTEAFF
d_call: TRBD1
v_call: TRBV6-5
clone_size: -
j_call: TRBJ1-1

cdr3_nt: TGTGCCAGCAGTGAGGGCTTCGCTGAAGCTTTCTTT
cdr3_aa: CASSEGFAEAFF
d_call: -
v_call: TRBV2
clone_size: -
j_call: TRBJ1-1

cdr3_nt: TGTGCCAGCAGCTTCAAAACTAGCACAGATACGCAGTATTTT
cdr3_aa: CASSFKTSTDTQYF
d_call: -
v_call: TRBV7-2
clone_size: -
j_call: TRBJ2-3

cdr3_nt: TGTGCCTGGAGTAACGGGGGGCAAGAGACCCAGTACTTC
cdr3_aa: CAWSNGGQETQYF
d_call: TRBD2
v_call: TRBV30
clone_size: -
j_call: TRBJ2-5

cdr3_nt: TGTGCCAGCAGCCAAGGGAGTCTAGCTAGCACAGATACGCAGTATTTT
cdr3_aa: CASSQGSLASTDTQYF
d_call: -
v_call: TRBV4-2
clone_size: -
j_call: TRBJ2-3

cdr3_nt: TGTGCCAGTAGCGCGACAGGGAACTTGTTAGAGACCCAGTACTTC
cdr3_aa: CASSATGNLLETQYF
d_call: TRBD1
v_call: TRBV19
clone_size: -
j_call: TRBJ2-5

cdr3_nt: TGTGCCACCAGCACCTCGACAGGGGGAAACACCATATATTTT
cdr3_aa: CATSTSTGGNTIYF
d_call: TRBD1
v_call: TRBV15
clone_size: -
j_call: TRBJ1-3

cdr3_nt: TGCGCCAGCAGTCGAGGGACAGAGAACACCGGGGAGCTGTTTTTT
cdr3_aa: CASSRGTENTGELFF
d_call: TRBD1
v_call: TRBV23-1
clone_size: -
j_call: TRBJ2-2

cdr3_nt: TGCGCCAGCACCTCCGGACTAGGGAAGAACAATGAGCAGTTCTTC
cdr3_aa: CASTSGLGKNNEQFF
d_call: TRBD2
v_call: TRBV10-1
clone_size: -
j_call: TRBJ2-1

cdr3_nt: TGTGCCAGCAGTGAGACAGCCCACACAGATACGCAGTATTTT
cdr3_aa: CASSETAHTDTQYF
d_call: -
v_call: TRBV2
clone_size: -
j_call: TRBJ2-3

cdr3_nt: TGTGCCAGTAGCAAAATGACAGGGGTTGAGAATCAGCCCCAGCATTTT
cdr3_aa: CASSKMTGVENQPQHF
d_call: TRBD1
v_call: TRBV19
clone_size: -
j_call: TRBJ1-5

cdr3_nt: TGCGCCAGCAGCCTAGGGACAGGGGGCACCTATGGCTACACCTTC
cdr3_aa: CASSLGTGGTYGYTF
d_call: TRBD1
v_call: TRBV5-1
clone_size: few
j_call: TRBJ1-2

cdr3_nt: TGTGCCATCAGTGAGCGACAGGGGCAGCGGGCTTTCTTT
cdr3_aa: CAISERQGQRAFF
d_call: TRBD1
v_call: TRBV10-3
clone_size: -
j_call: TRBJ1-1

cdr3_nt: TGTGCCAGCAGCCAAGATACTCCGGAGAGGTATGGCTACACCTTC
cdr3_aa: CASSQDTPERYGYTF
d_call: -
v_call: TRBV3-1/TRBV3-2
clone_size: -
j_call: TRBJ1-2

cdr3_nt: TGCGCCAGCGGAAGGAACGGACAGGGGGGAACTGAAGCTTTCTTT
cdr3_aa: CASGRNGQGGTEAFF
d_call: TRBD1
v_call: TRBV10-2
clone_size: -
j_call: TRBJ1-1

cdr3_nt: TGTGCCAGCAGCTCCGGGACAGGCAATTCACCCCTCCACTTT
cdr3_aa: CASSSGTGNSPLHF
d_call: TRBD1
v_call: TRBV3-1/TRBV3-2
clone_size: -
j_call: TRBJ1-6

cdr3_nt: TGCGCCAGCAGCCAAGATGGGCTAGCGGGAGATACGCAGTATTTT
cdr3_aa: CASSQDGLAGDTQYF
d_call: TRBD2
v_call: TRBV4-1
clone_size: -
j_call: TRBJ2-3

cdr3_nt: TGTGCCACCAGTGATTTGACTAGCGGGGTCCAAGAGACCCAGTACTTC
cdr3_aa: CATSDLTSGVQETQYF
d_call: TRBD2
v_call: TRBV24-1
clone_size: -
j_call: TRBJ2-5

cdr3_nt: TGCGCCAGCAGCCAAGCGAAGGGGGCAAACCAGCCCCAGCATTTT
cdr3_aa: CASSQAKGANQPQHF
d_call: TRBD1
v_call: TRBV4-1
clone_size: -
j_call: TRBJ1-5